This T cell receptor beta chain was profiled in a study of chemoradiotherapy in HPV16-positive cancers. The method was immunoSEQ multiplex PCR; TCRdb's version includes in-frame clones alone and lacks a portion of them. The sample lists under 50,000 clones; around 76% were seen once. The CDR3 extends over 11 amino acids. Germline loops: CDR1 SGHRS, CDR2 YFSETQ. The ends were cut back, 0 bases at V and 6 bases at J, with 3 bases in the middle. Study outcomes and limitations: During treatment, candidate HPV-specific clones and E7-related motifs expanded in tumor.

In the case of this clone: Antigen: not known.

The sample here was blood, taken from a patient who underwent chemoradiotherapy. V usage is TRBV5-1 and J usage is TRBJ1-1, with unresolved D. This receptor was identified in a human donor with HPV-associated anogenital cancer. This chain's CDR3 is CASSLGAEAFF. CDR3 DNA sequence: TGCGCCAGCAGCTTGGGGGCTGAAGCTTTCTTT. The complete variable domain, with remaining parts taken from reference TRBV5-1 and TRBJ1-1, reads KAGVTQTPRYLIKTRGQQVTLSCSPISGHRSVSWYQQTPGQGLQFLFEYFSETQRNKGNFPGRFSGRQFSNSRSEMNVSTLELGDSALYLCASSLGAEAFFGQGTRLTVV.